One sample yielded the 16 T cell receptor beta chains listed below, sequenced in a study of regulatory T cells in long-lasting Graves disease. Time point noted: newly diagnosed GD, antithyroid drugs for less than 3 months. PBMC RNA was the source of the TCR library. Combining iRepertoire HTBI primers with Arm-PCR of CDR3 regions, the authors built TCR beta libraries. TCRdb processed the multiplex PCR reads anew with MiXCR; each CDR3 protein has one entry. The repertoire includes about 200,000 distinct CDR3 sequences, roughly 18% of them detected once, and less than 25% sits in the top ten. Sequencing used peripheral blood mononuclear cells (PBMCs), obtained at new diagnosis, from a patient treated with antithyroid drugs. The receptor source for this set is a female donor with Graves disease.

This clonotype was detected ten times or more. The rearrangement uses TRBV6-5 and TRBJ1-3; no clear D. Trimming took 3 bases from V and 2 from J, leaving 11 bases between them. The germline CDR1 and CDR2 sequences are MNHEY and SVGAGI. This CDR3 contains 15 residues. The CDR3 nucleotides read TGTGCCAGCAGTTATTCGGGGTTTGCTGGAAACACCATATATTTT. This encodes CASSYSGFAGNTIYF.

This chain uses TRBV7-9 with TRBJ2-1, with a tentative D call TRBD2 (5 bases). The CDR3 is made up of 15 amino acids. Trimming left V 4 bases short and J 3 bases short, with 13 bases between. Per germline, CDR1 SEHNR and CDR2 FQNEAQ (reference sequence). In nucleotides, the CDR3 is TGTGCCAGCAGCTCGGAGGTCACCAACTACAATGAGCAGTTCTTC. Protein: CASSSEVTNYNEQFF.

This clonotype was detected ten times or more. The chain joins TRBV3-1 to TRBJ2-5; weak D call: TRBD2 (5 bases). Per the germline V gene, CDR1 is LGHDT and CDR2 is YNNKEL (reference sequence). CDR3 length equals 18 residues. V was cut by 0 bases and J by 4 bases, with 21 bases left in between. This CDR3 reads CASSQDHVGVLGRETQYF. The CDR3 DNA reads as TGTGCCAGCAGCCAAGATCACGTGGGAGTCTTAGGCCGAGAGACCCAGTACTTC.

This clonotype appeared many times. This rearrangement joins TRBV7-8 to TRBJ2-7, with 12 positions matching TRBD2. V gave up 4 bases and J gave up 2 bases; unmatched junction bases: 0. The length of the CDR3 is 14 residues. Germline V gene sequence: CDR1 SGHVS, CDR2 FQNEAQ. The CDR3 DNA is TGTGCCAGCAGCTCTAGCGGGAGGGCCTACGAGCAGTACTTC. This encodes CASSSSGRAYEQYF.

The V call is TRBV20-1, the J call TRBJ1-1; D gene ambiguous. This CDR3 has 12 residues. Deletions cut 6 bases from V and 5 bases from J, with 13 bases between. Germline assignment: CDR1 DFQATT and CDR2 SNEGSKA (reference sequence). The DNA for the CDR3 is TGCAGTGCCCCAGAGACCCGTACTGAAGCTTTCTTT. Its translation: CSAPETRTEAFF.

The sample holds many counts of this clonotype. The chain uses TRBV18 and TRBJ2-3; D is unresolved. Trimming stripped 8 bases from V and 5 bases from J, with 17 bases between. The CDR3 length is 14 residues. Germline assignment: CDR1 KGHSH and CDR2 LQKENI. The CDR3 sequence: CASGPSLEIDTQYF. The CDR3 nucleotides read TGTGCCAGCGGCCCTTCGCTGGAGATAGATACGCAGTATTTT.

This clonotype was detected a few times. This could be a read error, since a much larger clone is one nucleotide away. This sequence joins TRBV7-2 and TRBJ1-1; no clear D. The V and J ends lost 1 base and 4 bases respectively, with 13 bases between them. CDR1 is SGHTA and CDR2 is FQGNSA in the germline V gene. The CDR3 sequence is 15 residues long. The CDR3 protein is CASSLGAKGGTEAFF. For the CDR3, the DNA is TGTGCCAGCAGCTTAGGGGCCAAGGGAGGCACTGAAGCTTTCTTT.

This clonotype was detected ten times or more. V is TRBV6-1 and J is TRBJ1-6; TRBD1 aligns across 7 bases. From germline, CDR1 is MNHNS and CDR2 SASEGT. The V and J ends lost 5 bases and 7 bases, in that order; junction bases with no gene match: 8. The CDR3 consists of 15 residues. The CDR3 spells CASSPSGTVNSPLHF. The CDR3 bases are TGTGCCAGCAGTCCCTCCGGGACAGTAAATTCACCCCTCCACTTT.

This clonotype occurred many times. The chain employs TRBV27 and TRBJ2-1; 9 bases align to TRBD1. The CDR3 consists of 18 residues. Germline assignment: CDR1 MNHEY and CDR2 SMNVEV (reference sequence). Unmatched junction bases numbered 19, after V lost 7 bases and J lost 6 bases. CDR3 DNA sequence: TGTGCCAGCACTCTAACCGGGACAGGGCTCGACCTTCGCAATGAGCAGTTCTTC. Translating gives CASTLTGTGLDLRNEQFF.

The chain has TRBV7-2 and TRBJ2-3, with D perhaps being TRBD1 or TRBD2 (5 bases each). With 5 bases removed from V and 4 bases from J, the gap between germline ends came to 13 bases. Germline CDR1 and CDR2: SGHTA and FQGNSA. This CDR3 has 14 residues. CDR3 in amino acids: CASSPDQGADTQYF. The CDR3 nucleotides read TGTGCCAGCAGCCCCGACCAGGGAGCAGATACGCAGTATTTT.

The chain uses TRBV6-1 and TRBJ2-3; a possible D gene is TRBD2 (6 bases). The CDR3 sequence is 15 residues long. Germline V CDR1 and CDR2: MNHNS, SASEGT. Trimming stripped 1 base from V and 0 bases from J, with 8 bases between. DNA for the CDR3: TGTGCCAGCAGTGAAGATGGGGGGAGCACAGATACGCAGTATTTT. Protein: CASSEDGGSTDTQYF.

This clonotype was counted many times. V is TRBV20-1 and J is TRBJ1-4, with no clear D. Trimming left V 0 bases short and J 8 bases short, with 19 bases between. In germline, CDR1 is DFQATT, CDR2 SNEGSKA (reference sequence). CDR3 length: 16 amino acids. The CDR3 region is CSARERRIGRGEKLFF. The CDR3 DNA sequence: TGCAGTGCTAGAGAGAGGAGAATTGGGCGTGGGGAAAAACTGTTTTTT.

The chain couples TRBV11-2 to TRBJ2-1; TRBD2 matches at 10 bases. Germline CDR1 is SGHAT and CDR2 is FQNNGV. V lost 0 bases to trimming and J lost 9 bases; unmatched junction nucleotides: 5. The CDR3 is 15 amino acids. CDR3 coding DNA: TGTGCCAGCAGCTTAGATCTAGCGGGAGACCGTGAGCAGTTCTTC. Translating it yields CASSLDLAGDREQFF.

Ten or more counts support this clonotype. The CDR3 is CASSQEVSRGLYGYTF. CDR3 coding DNA: TGCGCCAGCAGCCAAGAAGTCAGCCGGGGTCTCTATGGCTACACCTTC. The chain joins TRBV4-1 to TRBJ1-2; D is ambiguous. Germline CDR1 is MGHRA and CDR2 is YSYEKL. The V and J ends lost 0 bases and 4 bases respectively, with 15 bases between them. This CDR3 is built from 16 residues.

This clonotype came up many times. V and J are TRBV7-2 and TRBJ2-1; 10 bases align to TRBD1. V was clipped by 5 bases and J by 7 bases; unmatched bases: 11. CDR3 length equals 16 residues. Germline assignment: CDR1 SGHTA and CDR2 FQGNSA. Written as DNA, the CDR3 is TGTGCCAGCAGCCTAAGGACAGGGGGGGGCTATAATGAGCAGTTCTTC. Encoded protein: CASSLRTGGGYNEQFF.

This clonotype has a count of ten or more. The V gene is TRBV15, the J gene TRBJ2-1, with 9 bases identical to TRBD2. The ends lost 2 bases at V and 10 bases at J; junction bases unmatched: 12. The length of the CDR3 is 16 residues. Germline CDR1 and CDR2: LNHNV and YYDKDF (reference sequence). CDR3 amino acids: CATSRSRGAGGLEQFF. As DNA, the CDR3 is TGTGCCACCAGCAGATCCCGGGGTGCGGGAGGGCTAGAGCAGTTCTTC.